This is a list of T cell receptor beta chains from one sample in a study of human T cells and chemical hapten exposure. TCRdb reprocessed the RACE reads via MiXCR and lists one record per CDR3 protein. This repertoire shows about 380,000 distinct CDR3 sequences, more than 4.5% found once; its top ten account for over 2%. The source material was whole blood, sampled in connection with sensitization to the hapten diphenylcyclopropenone (DPC). These receptors all stem from a woman between 45 and 60 years old with alopecia areata. Some clones in this sample may be carry-over from other donors' samples. Both conserved end residues are part of each CDR3. A D gene is named only where the DNA matches it firmly. Clone size is given for some rows only: seen once, a few or many times, or a class if the clone is expanded.

d_call	v_call	clone_size	j_call	cdr3_nt	cdr3_aa
NA	TRBV12-3/TRBV12-4	many	TRBJ2-3	TGTGCCAGCAGAGGACTGAGCACAGATACGCAGTATTTT	CASRGLSTDTQYF
NA	TRBV6-1	few	TRBJ1-1	TGTGCCAGCAGTGAACTGTACCACACTGAAGCTTTCTTT	CASSELYHTEAFF
NA	TRBV3-1	few	TRBJ1-5	TGTGCCAGCAGCCAAGATGGTACCTTCAATCAGCCCCAGCATTTT	CASSQDGTFNQPQHF
TRBD1	TRBV6-5	NA	TRBJ1-2	TGTGCCAGCAGAGAAACAGGGGGCTCTAACTATGGCTACACCTTC	CASRETGGSNYGYTF
NA	TRBV12-3/TRBV12-4	few	TRBJ2-7	TGTGCCAGCTGGGGCCAGGTTAGCTACGAGCAGTACTTC	CASWGQVSYEQYF
TRBD1	TRBV28	many	TRBJ1-1	TGTGCCAGCAGTCCGGCCGGACAGGTCATGAACACTGAAGCTTTCTTT	CASSPAGQVMNTEAFF
TRBD2	TRBV6-5	many	TRBJ2-7	TGTGCCAGCAGCCTACGGGAGGGGGGGCCCTACGAGCAGTACTTC	CASSLREGGPYEQYF
TRBD1	TRBV6-6	few	TRBJ2-4	TGTGCCAGCAAGCAGGGGGATGGGGGCATTCAGTACTTC	CASKQGDGGIQYF
TRBD1	TRBV29-1	NA	TRBJ1-2	TGCAGCGCCTCCAGGGCGTCAGGGGGCCTTGGCTACACCTTC	CSASRASGGLGYTF
TRBD1	TRBV6-6	few	TRBJ1-1	TGTGCCAGCAGTTCGGACAGGGAATACTACACTGAAGCTTTCTTT	CASSSDREYYTEAFF
NA	TRBV5-6	few	TRBJ1-2	TGTGCCAGCAGCTTGACGGACAGCAATGGCTATGGCTACACCTTC	CASSLTDSNGYGYTF
NA	TRBV28	few	TRBJ2-4	TGTGCCAGTAGGGTCCCAACATTAAACATTCAGTACTTC	CASRVPTLNIQYF
NA	TRBV6-2/TRBV6-3	few	TRBJ1-1	TGTGCCAGCAGTTATAGGGATGGCACTGAAGCTTTCTTT	CASSYRDGTEAFF
TRBD2	TRBV9	many	TRBJ2-7	TGTGCCAGCAGCCCCCCTAGCGGCTCCTCCTACGAGCAGTACTTC	CASSPPSGSSYEQYF
TRBD1	TRBV18	NA	TRBJ2-7	TGTGCCAGCTCATTACCCGGGACAGGGGGTCTCACCTACGAGCAGTACTTC	CASSLPGTGGLTYEQYF
NA	TRBV6-5	few	TRBJ2-7	TGTGCCAGCAGCCTAGGACACGGCGAGCAGTACTTC	CASSLGHGEQYF
TRBD2	TRBV7-9	many	TRBJ2-1	TGTGCCAGCAGTTATCTAGCGGGAGGGCCTGAGGAGCAGTTCTTC	CASSYLAGGPEEQFF
NA	TRBV9	many	TRBJ1-2	TGTGCCAGCAGCGTATCCGACAACTATGGCTACACCTTC	CASSVSDNYGYTF
TRBD1	TRBV9	NA	TRBJ2-1	TGTGCCAGCAGCGTAGCGCCAGGGGGCAATGAGCAGTTCTTC	CASSVAPGGNEQFF
NA	TRBV4-2	few	TRBJ2-1	TGTGCCAGCAGCCAGCACGATGAGCAGTTCTTC	CASSQHDEQFF
NA	TRBV30	many	TRBJ2-2	TGTGCCTGGAGTCCCGCCTCGAACACCGGGGAGCTGTTTTTT	CAWSPASNTGELFF
NA	TRBV28	NA	TRBJ2-4	TGTGCCAGCAGCGGGGCCAAAAACATTCAGTACTTC	CASSGAKNIQYF
TRBD2	TRBV4-3	NA	TRBJ2-1	TGCGCCAGCAGCCAAGATTTCGGACTAGCGGGCTGGAGGGAGCAGTTCTTC	CASSQDFGLAGWREQFF
TRBD2	TRBV29-1	NA	TRBJ2-7	TGCAGCGTAGAAGCGTTTAGCGGGGCTTCCTACGAGCAGTACTTC	CSVEAFSGASYEQYF